This TCR beta chain was documented in a study of T cells of healthy individuals. Using its own MiXCR run on the 5' RACE reads, TCRdb lists one record per CDR3 protein. Here the sample spans 75,000 to 95,000 distinct CDR3 sequences, approximately 4.8% being singletons. Germline V gene data show CDR1 as SGHTA and CDR2 as FQGNSA. The CDR3 consists of 14 residues. V shed 1 base, J shed 4 bases, and the junction held 1 base outside the gene matches. This clonotype was recorded at least ten times. This chain links TRBV7-2 with TRBJ1-2; 9 bases are shared with TRBD1. The clonotype was recovered from a female donor in good health. The CDR3 coding sequence is TGTGCCAGCAGCTTAGAGACAGGGGGCTATGGCTACACCTTC. Protein: CASSLETGGYGYTF.